The subject of this entry is one T cell receptor beta chain. The data were obtained in a study of blood T cell repertoires in COVID-19. Turning to the study itself: The United States, Italy and Spain provided the acute and convalescent COVID-19 samples. PBMCs, B-cell-depleted T cells, or T cells provided the cDNA or gDNA that made up the material.

As originally analysed: Nucleated cell counts were estimated from reference gene primer amplification. Measured with immunoSEQ multiplex PCR; TCRdb has only the in-frame clones, and not every one. The DNA was the basis for D and trimming; V, J and clone size are from that table. The sample holds some 80,000 clones, 88% seen once. Germline V lookup: CDR1 SGHRS, CDR2 YFSETQ. Trimming shortened V by 4 bases and J by 3 bases, and 13 bases separated the two germline ends. This CDR3 region has 15 residues. The V and J genes are TRBV5-1 and TRBJ1-4; D uncertain. The sample comprised peripheral blood. The clonotype originates from a human donor in a cohort sampled during active COVID-19. The CDR3 nucleotides are TGCGCCAGCAGCACAGCCGACGGATCTAATGAAAAACTGTTTTTT. As protein: CASSTADGSNEKLFF.